A selection of T cell receptor beta chains follows, all from one sample in a study of response to subunit inactivated influenza vaccine. Using its own MiXCR run on the RT-PCR reads, TCRdb lists one record per CDR3 protein. The table includes 650,000 to 850,000 distinct CDR3 sequences, approximately 14% detected once. Specimen: PBMCs from blood, collected less than 15 days before vaccination. These receptors were obtained from a man aged 45-60 years who received an inactivated influenza vaccine. The CDR3 runs from the conserved cysteine through the conserved F or W. D genes are given only for firm matches. Expanded clones are given a class, and other clones once, few, many or no size at all.

v_call	clone_size	j_call	d_call	cdr3_aa	cdr3_nt
TRBV7-6	few	TRBJ2-1	-	CASRAPGNEQFF	TGTGCCAGCAGGGCCCCGGGAAATGAGCAGTTCTTC
TRBV9	many	TRBJ2-1	TRBD1	CASSGRQGDEQFF	TGTGCCAGCAGCGGACGACAGGGGGACGAGCAGTTCTTC
TRBV24-1	-	TRBJ2-7	TRBD1	CATSDLRWTGWTSYEQYF	TGTGCCACCAGTGATTTGAGATGGACAGGGTGGACCTCCTACGAGCAGTACTTC
TRBV5-1	few	TRBJ2-7	TRBD1	CASSLGDSFSYEQYF	TGCGCCAGCAGCTTGGGGGACAGCTTCTCCTACGAGCAGTACTTC
TRBV6-1	few	TRBJ1-1	-	CASSEVSVGEAFF	TGTGCCAGCAGTGAAGTCTCTGTCGGTGAAGCTTTCTTT
TRBV7-2	once	TRBJ1-5	-	CASSTDINQPQHF	TGTGCCAGCAGCACAGACATTAATCAGCCCCAGCATTTT
TRBV10-3	many	TRBJ2-7	TRBD2	CAISEPGIIAGDEQYF	TGTGCCATCAGTGAGCCGGGAATAATAGCGGGAGACGAGCAGTACTTC
TRBV6-5	few	TRBJ2-7	-	CASSYSGQYEQYF	TGTGCCAGCAGTTACTCGGGCCAGTACGAGCAGTACTTC
TRBV16	-	TRBJ2-5	-	CASSPLRGAQETQYF	TGTGCCAGCAGCCCCTTGAGGGGGGCACAAGAGACCCAGTACTTC
TRBV2	-	TRBJ2-1	-	CASSGNFPPEQFF	TGTGCCAGCAGTGGGAACTTTCCCCCTGAGCAGTTCTTC
TRBV4-2	few	TRBJ1-4	-	CASSSVGGTNEKLFF	TGTGCCAGCAGCTCAGTAGGTGGGACTAATGAAAAACTGTTTTTT
TRBV7-9	few	TRBJ2-3	-	CASSRAGQTDTQYF	TGTGCCAGCAGCCGGGCGGGACAGACAGATACGCAGTATTTT
TRBV7-9	-	TRBJ1-5	TRBD1	CASSSYRGEGNHPQHF	TGTGCCAGCAGCTCTTACAGGGGGGAGGGCAATCACCCCCAGCATTTT
TRBV6-2/TRBV6-3	many	TRBJ2-7	-	CASSTAAYEQYF	TGTGCCAGCAGTACAGCCGCCTACGAGCAGTACTTC
TRBV6-4	-	TRBJ2-1	TRBD2	CASSQGGTRVYNEQFF	TGTGCCAGCAGCCAAGGGGGGACTAGGGTGTACAATGAGCAGTTCTTC
TRBV28	few	TRBJ2-1	TRBD2	CASTGVPGGSYNEQFF	TGTGCCAGCACCGGAGTTCCCGGGGGGTCCTACAATGAGCAGTTCTTC
TRBV4-2	many	TRBJ1-2	-	CASSQAYRDGGYTF	TGTGCCAGCAGCCAAGCCTACAGGGATGGCGGCTACACCTTC
TRBV12-3/TRBV12-4	once	TRBJ2-6	-	CAGSDTGRGLFSGANVLTF	TGTGCCGGTTCCGATACTGGCAGGGGTTTATTCTCTGGGGCCAACGTCCTGACTTTC
TRBV5-1	few	TRBJ2-5	TRBD2	CASSALAGAQETQYF	TGCGCCAGCAGCGCCTTAGCGGGAGCACAAGAGACCCAGTACTTC
TRBV7-9	-	TRBJ2-5	-	CASSQRTGRVETQYF	TGTGCCAGCAGCCAGAGGACAGGGAGGGTGGAGACCCAGTACTTC
TRBV11-2	-	TRBJ1-6	-	CASSLVPAGNNSPLHF	TGTGCCAGCAGCTTAGTACCGGCAGGGAACAATTCACCCCTCCACTTT
TRBV10-3	few	TRBJ1-2	-	CAISDRGDYGYTF	TGTGCCATCAGTGATCGGGGGGACTATGGCTACACCTTC
TRBV29-1	-	TRBJ1-1	TRBD1	CSVWTGTTEAFF	TGCAGCGTTTGGACAGGGACCACTGAAGCTTTCTTT
TRBV6-2/TRBV6-3	few	TRBJ2-2	-	CASSDGATNTGELFF	TGTGCCAGCAGTGACGGGGCCACGAACACCGGGGAGCTGTTTTTT
TRBV5-1	-	TRBJ1-6	-	CASSLDRAGSPLHF	TGCGCCAGCAGCTTGGACAGGGCTGGTTCACCCCTCCACTTT
TRBV20-1	many	TRBJ1-5	-	CSALRQADSNQPQHF	TGCAGTGCCCTTAGACAGGCCGATAGCAATCAGCCCCAGCATTTT
TRBV4-1	-	TRBJ2-3	TRBD2	CASSPKLAGVGGTDTQYF	TGCGCCAGCAGCCCCAAACTAGCGGGAGTGGGGGGAACAGATACGCAGTATTTT
TRBV5-6	few	TRBJ1-5	TRBD1	CASSHNRDRGNQPQHF	TGTGCCAGCAGCCATAACCGGGACAGGGGAAATCAGCCCCAGCATTTT
TRBV20-1	-	TRBJ2-2	-	CSAISQTANTGELFF	TGCAGTGCTATTTCTCAGACAGCGAACACCGGGGAGCTGTTTTTT
TRBV10-2	-	TRBJ2-5	TRBD1	CASTTGGNVETQYF	TGCGCCAGCACGACAGGGGGGAACGTGGAGACCCAGTACTTC
TRBV6-5	many	TRBJ2-4	-	CASSYPLVEANIQYF	TGTGCCAGCAGTTACCCCTTAGTTGAGGCCAACATTCAGTACTTC
TRBV5-5	-	TRBJ2-7	TRBD1	CASSVATGGSHEQYF	TGTGCCAGCAGCGTGGCAACAGGGGGTTCCCACGAGCAGTACTTC
TRBV7-3	-	TRBJ2-3	-	CASSDSVRDTQYF	TGTGCCAGCAGTGATAGCGTAAGGGATACGCAGTATTTT
TRBV14	few	TRBJ2-3	-	CASSGSGVGTDTQYF	TGTGCCAGCAGCGGCTCAGGGGTCGGCACAGATACGCAGTATTTT
TRBV4-3	many	TRBJ2-1	-	CASSQEANNEQFF	TGCGCCAGCAGCCAAGAGGCCAACAATGAGCAGTTCTTC
TRBV7-9	-	TRBJ1-1	-	CASSPLSGRGPNTEAFF	TGTGCCAGCAGCCCCCTTTCGGGCAGGGGACCGAACACTGAAGCTTTCTTT
TRBV6-2/TRBV6-3	few	TRBJ1-1	-	CASKRQATVKAFF	TGTGCCAGCAAGAGACAGGCGACGGTAAAAGCTTTCTTT
TRBV28	-	TRBJ2-7	-	CASSFVDEAYEQYF	TGTGCCAGCAGTTTCGTCGACGAAGCCTACGAGCAGTACTTC
TRBV12-3/TRBV12-4	-	TRBJ2-2	-	CASKRASFGGELFF	TGTGCCAGCAAGAGGGCCTCTTTCGGCGGGGAGCTGTTTTTT
TRBV6-2/TRBV6-3	-	TRBJ2-3	TRBD2	CASSYAPRPGLPSSTDTQYF	TGTGCCAGCAGTTATGCTCCGCGGCCGGGACTACCAAGTAGCACAGATACGCAGTATTTT
TRBV12-3/TRBV12-4	few	TRBJ2-7	-	CASSLGDKTGPRSF	TGTGCCAGCAGTTTAGGGGACAAAACAGGGCCCCGTTCTTTC
TRBV3-1	-	TRBJ2-3	TRBD2	CASSQVAGGPSTQYF	TGTGCCAGCAGCCAGGTGGCGGGAGGGCCCTCTACGCAGTATTTT
TRBV20-1	-	TRBJ2-1	-	CSARPGEARAFDEQFF	TGCAGTGCTAGACCCGGGGAGGCCCGAGCTTTTGATGAGCAGTTCTTC
TRBV6-2/TRBV6-3	many	TRBJ2-5	-	CASTKRGLAETQYF	TGTGCCAGCACAAAGAGGGGGTTGGCAGAGACCCAGTACTTC
TRBV5-1	-	TRBJ2-3	TRBD1	CASSEGQTTDTQYF	TGCGCCAGCAGCGAGGGACAGACCACAGATACGCAGTATTTT
TRBV27	many	TRBJ2-7	TRBD2	CASSTSGGYEQYF	TGTGCCAGCAGCACCAGCGGGGGCTACGAGCAGTACTTC
TRBV7-9	few	TRBJ2-5	-	CASRSAGSQETQYF	TGTGCCAGCAGATCGGCAGGGTCCCAAGAGACCCAGTACTTC
TRBV24-1	-	TRBJ1-2	TRBD1	CATSDSGQGKGYGYTF	TGTGCCACCAGTGATTCAGGACAGGGGAAGGGGTATGGCTACACCTTC
TRBV7-3	few	TRBJ2-2	-	CASSLTRDAPNTGELFF	TGTGCCAGCAGCTTAACCCGTGATGCTCCGAACACCGGGGAGCTGTTTTTT
TRBV19	-	TRBJ2-1	-	CASSIPGPYNEQFF	TGTGCCAGTAGTATCCCGGGGCCATACAATGAGCAGTTCTTC
TRBV28	few	TRBJ1-2	-	CASSFPAGHGYTF	TGTGCCAGCAGTTTCCCAGCGGGGCACGGCTACACCTTC
TRBV10-3	-	TRBJ2-1	TRBD2	CAISELREDRLNEQFF	TGTGCCATCAGTGAGCTGCGGGAGGATAGATTAAATGAGCAGTTCTTC
TRBV20-1	few	TRBJ1-2	TRBD1	CSATPGQPLYGYTF	TGCAGTGCTACTCCGGGACAGCCCTTGTATGGCTACACCTTC
TRBV14	few	TRBJ2-3	-	CASSQDGRFGTQYF	TGTGCCAGCAGCCAAGATGGTCGGTTTGGTACGCAGTATTTT
TRBV7-6	-	TRBJ1-1	-	CASSHRLGSEAFF	TGTGCCAGCAGCCATAGGTTAGGGTCTGAAGCTTTCTTT